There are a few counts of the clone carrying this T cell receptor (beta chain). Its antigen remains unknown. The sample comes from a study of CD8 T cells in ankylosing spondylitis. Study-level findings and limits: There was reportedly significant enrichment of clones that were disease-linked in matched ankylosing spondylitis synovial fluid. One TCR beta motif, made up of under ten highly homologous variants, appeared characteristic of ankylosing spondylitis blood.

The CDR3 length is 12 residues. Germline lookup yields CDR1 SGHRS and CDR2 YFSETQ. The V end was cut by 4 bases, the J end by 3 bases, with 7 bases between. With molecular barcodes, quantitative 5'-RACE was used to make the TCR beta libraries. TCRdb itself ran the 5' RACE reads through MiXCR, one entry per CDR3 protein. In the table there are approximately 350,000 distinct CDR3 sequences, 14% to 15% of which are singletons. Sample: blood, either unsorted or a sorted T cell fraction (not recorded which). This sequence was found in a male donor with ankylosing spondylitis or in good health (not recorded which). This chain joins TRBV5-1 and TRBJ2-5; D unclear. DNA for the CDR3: TGCGCCAGCAGCCCAAAGGAAGAGACCCAGTACTTC. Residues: CASSPKEETQYF.